This T cell receptor (beta chain) was identified during a study of tumor-infiltrating lymphocytes in primary liver carcinoma. Study-wide context: Both sexes were represented among patients, who were 30 to 69 years old.

Termini included, the CDR3 measures 16 amino acids. In germline, CDR1 is SGHNT, CDR2 YYREEE (reference sequence). This clonotype was observed once. The antigen remains undetermined. The CDR3 does not close with the conserved phenylalanine or tryptophan, likely indicating a read error. The DNA is omitted, as the CDR3 cannot be located on it reliably, and the CDR3 follows TCRdb's listing. Study conclusions and caveats: Pairs of tumor regions overlapped more than tumor-adjacent and tumor-blood pairs did. There were only about 8-25% of top clones found in all five tumor regions.

The study co-extracted DNA and RNA from 20-30 mg of unsorted bulk tissue. Researchers generated TCR beta cDNA from roughly 500 ng of total RNA, relying on a constant-region primer. Sequencing libraries for TCR beta derived from three nested multiplex PCR rounds that used slightly modified ARM-PCR. The first two PCR rounds used TRBV1-TRBV30 primers with a Cbeta primer, nine to eleven cycles each. TCRdb recomputed calls from the multiplex PCR reads with MiXCR, one row per CDR3 protein. The sample lists tens of thousands of distinct CDR3 sequences, over 65% occurring once. The sequenced sample was liver tumor tissue from sampling region 2. Stated subset: tumor region T2, inferior pole. The receptor was isolated from a man aged 35 to 55 with primary liver carcinoma and hepatitis B virus infection. The rearrangement links TRBV5-4 to TRBJ2-1; the DNA was not used to check the table's D call, TRBD2. CDR3 protein: CASSLDSGSLNNERFL.